Below, 23 T cell receptor beta chains from the same sample are listed, as sequenced in a study of blood T cells in healthy people across ages. Then a second PCR, running roughly 7 to 11 cycles, was carried out with a sample-barcoded 5' primer and a J-beta primer mix. TCRdb processed the 5' RACE reads anew with MiXCR; each CDR3 protein has one entry. The top ten clones hold 5% to 7% of a sample with 1.2 million to 1.5 million distinct CDR3 sequences, almost 60% of them seen once. The specimen was blood. The receptors originated from a young man in good health.

The chain has TRBV5-1 and TRBJ2-2; D call uncertain. The CDR3 sequence is 15 residues long. The V and J ends lost 0 bases and 3 bases respectively, with 9 bases between them. Germline V lookup: CDR1 SGHRS, CDR2 YFSETQ. The CDR3 loop reads CASSLAGIDTGELFF. CDR3 DNA: TGCGCCAGCAGCTTGGCTGGGATAGACACCGGGGAGCTGTTTTTT.

The chain couples TRBV6-2 or TRBV6-3 to TRBJ2-3; no reliable D call. Germline values: CDR1 MNHEY, CDR2 SVGEGT. The CDR3 runs to 12 residues. Trimming removed 0 bases at V and 7 bases at J, with 5 bases between. The CDR3 loop is CASSYSMNTQYF. Written as DNA, the CDR3 is TGTGCCAGCAGTTACTCGATGAATACGCAGTATTTT.

The rearrangement joins TRBV20-1 to TRBJ2-3; tentative D call: TRBD1 (5 bases). This CDR3 is built from 14 residues. CDR1 and CDR2 (germline): DFQATT, SNEGSKA (reference sequence). Deletions cut 4 bases from V and 5 bases from J, with 16 bases between. The CDR3 nucleotides are TGCAGTGCTATTGGGCCATTGGGGCAAGATACGCAGTATTTT. This encodes CSAIGPLGQDTQYF.

V usage is TRBV9 and J usage is TRBJ1-5, with D unresolved. Germline CDR1 is SGDLS and CDR2 is YYNGEE. This CDR3 has 14 residues. Trimming cost V 0 bases and J 3 bases, with 7 bases left between them. CDR3 in amino acids: CASSVGQLNQPQHF. DNA of the CDR3: TGTGCCAGCAGCGTAGGCCAGCTCAATCAGCCCCAGCATTTT. The variable domain in full, completed from reference TRBV9 and TRBJ1-5, reads DSGVTQTPKHLITATGQRVTLRCSPRSGDLSVYWYQQSLDQGLQFLIQYYNGEERAKGNILERFSAQQFPDLHSELNLSSLELGDSALYFCASSVGQLNQPQHFGDGTRLSIL.

This sequence joins TRBV7-2 and TRBJ2-2, with 7 bases fitting TRBD2. Germline V CDR1 and CDR2: SGHTA, FQGNSA. This CDR3 has 16 residues. The V and J ends lost 4 bases and 2 bases, in that order; junction bases with no gene match: 7. The CDR3 region is CASSSPLGLNTGELFF. CDR3 DNA: TGTGCCAGCAGCTCCCCCTTGGGACTAAACACCGGGGAGCTGTTTTTT. Variable domain in full (rest from reference TRBV7-2 and TRBJ2-2): GAGVSQSPSNKVTEKGKDVELRCDPISGHTALYWYRQSLGQGLEFLIYFQGNSAPDKSGLPSDRFSAERTGGSVSTLTIQRTQQEDSAVYLCASSSPLGLNTGELFFGEGSRLTVL.

In this sample, this clonotype turned up a few times. The chain uses TRBV27 and TRBJ2-1; D perhaps matches TRBD2 (5 bases). The germline V and J ends were trimmed by 5 bases and 3 bases, with 14 bases remaining between them. Germline V gene data show CDR1 as MNHEY and CDR2 as SMNVEV (reference sequence). The CDR3 contains 15 residues. The CDR3 loop is CASSRPLGSYNEQFF. The CDR3, as DNA: TGTGCCAGCAGTCGTCCCTTAGGGAGCTACAATGAGCAGTTCTTC.

The chain recombines TRBV7-2 with TRBJ2-5, with D maybe TRBD2 (6 bases). Germline CDR1 and CDR2: SGHTA and FQGNSA. CDR3 size: 12 residues. Deletions cut 5 bases from V and 13 bases from J, with 17 bases between. CDR3 coding DNA: TGTGCCAGCAGCGCCCCCCCCGCGGGGCTGTACTTC. Translated, it gives CASSAPPAGLYF.

About this clonotype itself: One junction end disagrees with the germline gene, perhaps due to a read error. The chain recombines TRBV6-1 with TRBJ1-2; TRBD1 is a possible D gene (5 bases). Germline V gene sequence: CDR1 MNHNS, CDR2 SASEGT. The CDR3 runs 12 residues. CDR3 sequence reads: CAGSEGYYGYTF. CDR3 coding DNA: TGTGCCGGCAGTGAGGGGTACTATGGCTACACCTTC.

The chain uses TRBV9 and TRBJ2-1; 8 bases fit TRBD2. CDR3 length: 15 amino acids. Unmatched junction bases numbered 9, after V lost 3 bases and J lost 7 bases. Per the germline V gene, CDR1 is SGDLS and CDR2 is YYNGEE. CDR3 protein: CASSDRGGRFNEQFF. The DNA for the CDR3 is TGTGCCAGCAGCGATCGGGGGGGGAGATTTAATGAGCAGTTCTTC.

The CDR3 DNA follows: TGCGCCAGCAGCCAAGACCACTATAGCGGGGGGTACACAGATACGCAGTATTTT. Its translation is CASSQDHYSGGYTDTQYF. The rearrangement links TRBV4-1 to TRBJ2-3, with 10 positions matching TRBD2. J gave up 2 bases and V 0 bases, and 8 bases lay outside the gene matches. Germline loops: CDR1 MGHRA, CDR2 YSYEKL. The CDR3 contains 18 residues.

The chain recombines TRBV20-1 with TRBJ2-3, with 8 nucleotides matching TRBD1. The CDR3 contains 15 residues. Trimming cost V 3 bases and J 8 bases; bases outside gene matches: 13. Per germline, CDR1 DFQATT and CDR2 SNEGSKA (reference sequence). Here the CDR3 DNA reads TGCAGTGCTAGGATTCCGGACAGGGTTTTGTTTACGCAGTATTTT. Translated, it gives CSARIPDRVLFTQYF.

This clonotype appeared once. DNA of the CDR3: TGTGCCAGCAGTCCTATAGCCGTAGCGGGAACGGGGGAGCTGTTTTTT. Protein sequence: CASSPIAVAGTGELFF. The chain links TRBV4-2 to TRBJ2-2; TRBD2 matches 8 bases. This CDR3 has 16 residues. V dropped 6 bases and J dropped 8; count of bases not matched to a gene: 14. Germline assignment: CDR1 LGHNA and CDR2 YNFKEQ.

In its sample, this clonotype was seen a few times. The gene calls are TRBV6-6 and TRBJ1-2; D unclear. CDR1 is MNHNY, CDR2 SVGAGI, per germline (reference sequence). The length of the CDR3 is 17 residues. Trimming stripped 6 bases from V and 2 bases from J, with 22 bases between. CDR3 nucleotide sequence: TGTGCCAGCAGGCCCTACAGAACCCAAGCGGCCAACTATGGCTACACCTTC. Protein product: CASRPYRTQAANYGYTF.

The chain couples TRBV3-1 to TRBJ2-1; D gene uncertain. Germline V gives CDR1 LGHDT, CDR2 YNNKEL (reference sequence). There are 13 residues in the CDR3. V was trimmed by 4 bases and J by 9 bases, leaving 13 bases between them. CDR3 loop: CASSPYIEGEQFF. The DNA of the CDR3 is TGTGCCAGCAGCCCCTACATTGAAGGTGAGCAGTTCTTC.

This clonotype was counted a few times. The genes are TRBV12-3 or TRBV12-4 and TRBJ1-5; D ambiguous. This CDR3 spans 13 amino acids. Trimming pared 3 bases from V and 10 bases from J, leaving 13 bases between. The chain's CDR3 is CASSFEVSIPQHF. CDR3 sequence (DNA): TGTGCCAGCAGTTTTGAGGTTTCTATTCCCCAGCATTTT.

This chain connects TRBV12-3 or TRBV12-4 to TRBJ1-1; no firm D call. Trimming cost V 3 bases and J 4 bases, with 12 bases left between them. The CDR3 sequence is 14 residues long. The CDR3 sequence: CASSFQRMGTEAFF. The CDR3 bases are TGTGCCAGCAGTTTTCAGAGAATGGGCACTGAAGCTTTCTTT.

The chain couples TRBV6-1 to TRBJ1-1; D is ambiguous. The ends were cut back, 4 bases at V and 4 bases at J, with 10 bases in the middle. CDR1 is MNHNS and CDR2 is SASEGT in the germline V gene. The CDR3 consists of 13 residues. The CDR3 protein is CASSVKEFTEAFF. In nucleotides, the CDR3 is TGTGCCAGCAGTGTTAAGGAGTTCACTGAAGCTTTCTTT.

The gene calls are TRBV28 and TRBJ2-1; D might be TRBD1 or TRBD2, each matching 6 bases. Germline assignment: CDR1 MDHEN and CDR2 SYDVKM. The CDR3 has 15 amino acids. Trimming shortened V by 8 bases and J by 4 bases, and 18 bases separated the two germline ends. The CDR3 bases are TGTGCCAGCTCCTTGTCGGGGGCCCTATACAATGAGCAGTTCTTC. Translation gives CASSLSGALYNEQFF. The full variable domain, with the rest looked up from reference TRBV28 and TRBJ2-1, is DVKVTQSSRYLVKRTGEKVFLECVQDMDHENMFWYRQDPGLGLRLIYFSYDVKMKEKGDIPEGYSVSREKKERFSLILESASTNQTSMYLCASSLSGALYNEQFFGPGTRLTVL.

CDR3 loop: CASTGPSTDTQYF. The DNA for the CDR3 is TGTGCCAGTACTGGGCCTAGCACAGATACGCAGTATTTT. The chain carries TRBV7-9 and TRBJ2-3; D unclear. Germline lookup yields CDR1 SEHNR and CDR2 FQNEAQ (reference sequence). V gave up 9 bases and J gave up 0 bases, with 10 bases separating them. The CDR3 contains 13 residues.

This clonotype has just a few counts. The chain has TRBV20-1 and TRBJ1-5, with D unclear. The germline V and J ends were trimmed by 1 base and 1 base, with 11 bases remaining between them. The CDR3 is made up of 15 amino acids. The germline V gene has CDR1 DFQATT and CDR2 SNEGSKA (reference sequence). CDR3 sequence (DNA): TGCAGTGCTAGAGCCGGCGATGGAAGCAATCAGCCCCAGCATTTT. It yields the protein CSARAGDGSNQPQHF.

V gene TRBV7-9 combines with J gene TRBJ2-3, with TRBD2 identical over 11 bases. CDR1 SEHNR and CDR2 FQNEAQ come from the germline V gene (reference sequence). V lost 5 bases, J lost 2 bases, and 6 bases stayed unmatched. The CDR3 spans 16 residues. This CDR3 is CASSQGLADFTDTQYF. The CDR3 DNA follows: TGTGCCAGCAGCCAGGGACTAGCGGATTTCACAGATACGCAGTATTTT.

This chain joins TRBV12-3 or TRBV12-4 and TRBJ1-6; 10 bases fit TRBD1. The trim removed 7 bases at V and 9 bases at J, leaving 9 bases unmatched. This CDR3 region has 15 residues. This CDR3 reads CASKFRDRGSSPLHF. For the CDR3, the DNA is TGTGCCAGCAAATTTAGGGACAGGGGAAGTTCACCCCTCCACTTT.

The genes are TRBV6-1 and TRBJ2-4; the D gene is possibly TRBD1 (5 bases). The DNA end is more similar to TRBJ2-7, so the J call may be wrong. Germline CDR1 and CDR2: MNHNS and SASEGT. The CDR3 has 15 amino acids. The CDR3, as DNA: TGTGCCAGCAGTGAAGTTTACAGGTCCTCGTACGAGCAGTACTTC. This gives the protein CASSEVYRSSYEQYF.